Listed here are 15 T cell receptor beta chains from one sample, sequenced in a study of sequential checkpoint blockade in melanoma. Treatment described: randomized to nivolumab then ipilimumab (arm A) or the reverse (arm B). Data came from immunoSEQ multiplex PCR; TCRdb stores just in-frame clones and leaves some out. The repertoire consists of about 20,000 clones, with 55% to 75% occurring once and the leading ten covering about 20%. The input for sequencing was CD8+ T cells sorted from blood (inferred from file names), taken from a patient given nivolumab and ipilimumab in sequence. The receptors originated from a human donor with melanoma.

V is TRBV5-1 and J is TRBJ1-1; D unclear. Germline assignment: CDR1 SGHRS and CDR2 YFSETQ. Deletions cut 1 base from V and 2 bases from J, with 15 bases between. The CDR3 is 16 amino acids. CDR3 region: CASSLLYSLSNTEAFF. The CDR3 region has the DNA TGCGCCAGCAGCTTGCTGTACAGCTTATCAAACACTGAAGCTTTCTTT.

The gene calls are TRBV5-6 and TRBJ2-7; 9 bases agree with TRBD1. This CDR3 spans 15 amino acids. V lost 4 bases, J lost 3 bases, and 8 bases stayed unmatched. CDR1 SGHDT and CDR2 YYEEEE come from the germline V gene. CDR3 sequence reads: CASSNPGTGIYEQYF. CDR3 nucleotide sequence: TGTGCCAGCAGCAACCCCGGGACAGGGATCTACGAGCAGTACTTC.

In its sample, this clone was seen once. The rearrangement uses TRBV5-1 and TRBJ1-2; the D is unclear. V lost 1 base to trimming and J lost 0 bases, with 7 bases between them. CDR3 size: 14 residues. Germline-derived CDR1 and CDR2 are SGHRS and YFSETQ. CDR3 amino acids: CASSLSRSNYGYTF. The DNA of the CDR3 is TGCGCCAGCAGCTTGTCCAGGTCTAACTATGGCTACACCTTC. Variable domain in full (rest from reference TRBV5-1 and TRBJ1-2): KAGVTQTPRYLIKTRGQQVTLSCSPISGHRSVSWYQQTPGQGLQFLFEYFSETQRNKGNFPGRFSGRQFSNSRSEMNVSTLELGDSALYLCASSLSRSNYGYTFGSGTRLTVV.

The CDR3 is CASSLAVGTGGNTIYF. Here the CDR3 DNA reads TGTGCCAGCAGCTTAGCGGTCGGGACAGGGGGAAACACCATATATTTT. The gene calls are TRBV7-8 and TRBJ1-3; 9 nucleotides match TRBD1. The CDR3 runs 16 residues. The junction had 4 bases not matched to a gene; V was cut back by 0 bases and J by 4 bases. CDR1 is SGHVS and CDR2 is FQNEAQ in the germline V gene.

The V and J genes are TRBV27 and TRBJ1-2; 10 positions agree with TRBD1. The trim removed 7 bases at V and 7 bases at J, leaving 9 bases unmatched. CDR1 and CDR2 (germline): MNHEY, SMNVEV (reference sequence). CDR3 length: 14 residues. The CDR3 nucleotides are TGTGCCAGCACCCGGACAGGGGGGTATGGTGGCTACACCTTC. This sequence encodes CASTRTGGYGGYTF.

On this clone itself: A far larger clone is only one base removed, so a read error is likely. The chain carries TRBV5-1 and TRBJ1-5; D might be TRBD1 (5 bases). Deletions cut 0 bases from V and 0 bases from J, with 7 bases between. CDR1 SGHRS and CDR2 YFSETQ come from the germline V gene. This CDR3 has 15 amino acids. CDR3 in DNA: TGCGCCAGCAGCTTGGGACAGAGTAGCAATCAGCCCCAGCATTTT. This sequence encodes CASSLGQSSNQPQHF.

V gene TRBV28 combines with J gene TRBJ2-6; D remains unclear. The CDR3 sequence is 15 residues long. CDR1 MDHEN and CDR2 SYDVKM come from the germline V gene. The V and J ends lost 5 bases and 2 bases respectively, with 10 bases between them. CDR3: CASSIFTAGANVLTF. The CDR3, as DNA: TGTGCCAGCAGTATTTTCACGGCTGGGGCCAACGTCCTGACTTTC.

Remarks on this clone: One end of the junction does not line up with germline, which may come from a read error. In the same sample, other DNA sequences code for this CDR3. V usage is TRBV27 and J usage is TRBJ2-7; 12 bases are shared with TRBD1. Germline V gives CDR1 MNHEY, CDR2 SMNVEV (reference sequence). This CDR3 has 14 residues. CDR3 bases: TGTGCCAGCAGCTCCGGGACAGGGGGCTACGAGCAGTACTTT. This codes for CASSSGTGGYEQYF.

V is TRBV5-6 and J is TRBJ1-1; possibly TRBD1 for D (6 bases). The germline CDR1 and CDR2 sequences are SGHDT and YYEEEE. Trimming took off 7 bases at V and 5 bases at J, with 15 bases between the two ends. The CDR3 length is 13 residues. CDR3 amino acids: CASLFSGETEAFF. The CDR3 bases are TGTGCCAGCCTTTTTTCAGGGGAGACTGAAGCTTTCTTT.

This clone occurred a few times. Written as DNA, the CDR3 is TGTGCCAGCTCACCACCGCAGGGTGGACCCGGTGGCTACACCTTC. Residues: CASSPPQGGPGGYTF. This rearrangement joins TRBV18 to TRBJ1-2; D is possibly TRBD1 (5 bases). Germline CDR1 reads KGHSH; CDR2 reads LQKENI. Between the trimmed V and J ends, which lost 0 bases and 7 bases, there was a span of 15 bases. CDR3 length: 15 amino acids.

This sequence joins TRBV30 and TRBJ2-7; TRBD1 agrees at 7 bases. Trimming cost V 2 bases and J 0 bases; bases outside gene matches: 4. The germline V gene encodes CDR1 GTSNPN and CDR2 SVGIG (reference sequence). The CDR3 totals 14 residues. The CDR3 DNA reads TGTGCCTGGAGTCATGGGGACAGCTCCTACGAGCAGTACTTC. Translated, it gives CAWSHGDSSYEQYF.

The chain combines TRBV9 with TRBJ2-1; D gene unclear. This CDR3 contains 13 residues. Trimming pared 4 bases from V and 3 bases from J, leaving 8 bases between. Germline V gene lookup returns CDR1 SGDLS and CDR2 YYNGEE. For the CDR3, the DNA is TGTGCCAGCAGCCCGACACACTACAATGAGCAGTTCTTC. As protein: CASSPTHYNEQFF.

The chain combines TRBV4-1 with TRBJ1-2; 7 bases agree with TRBD1. Germline V gene lookup returns CDR1 MGHRA and CDR2 YSYEKL. The junction had 6 bases not matched to a gene; V was cut back by 6 bases and J by 2 bases. CDR3 length equals 14 residues. In nucleotides, the CDR3 is TGCGCCAGCAGTCTTAGGGGGCGCAACTATGGCTACACCTTC. Its protein is CASSLRGRNYGYTF.

This clone was recorded a few times. The junction shows a germline mismatch at one end, possibly a read error. CDR3 coding DNA: TGTGCCAGCAGTTCGCCTACTCTGGTCAGGTCCCAGCATTTT. Its protein is CASSSPTLVRSQHF. The rearrangement uses TRBV10-3 and TRBJ1-5; D not certain. The V gene's germline CDR1 is ENHRY and CDR2 SYGVKD. This CDR3 contains 14 residues.

J is TRBJ2-7 and V is TRBV2; the match to TRBD1 covers 10 bases. The V gene end was trimmed by 6 bases and the J gene end by 4 bases; junction bases not matched to a gene: 6. CDR1 is SNHLY, CDR2 FYNNEI, per germline. The CDR3 loop spans 14 amino acids. The CDR3 region is CASRDPDRGYEQYF. The CDR3 nucleotides are TGTGCCAGCAGAGACCCGGACAGGGGGTACGAGCAGTACTTC. Full variable domain (rest looked up from reference TRBV2 and TRBJ2-7): EPEVTQTPSHQVTQMGQEVILRCVPISNHLYFYWYRQILGQKVEFLVSFYNNEISEKSEIFDDQFSVERPDGSNFTLKIRSTKLEDSAMYFCASRDPDRGYEQYFGPGTRLTVT.